This T cell receptor beta chain was captured by sequencing in a study of blood T cell repertoires in COVID-19. Profiling relied on immunoSEQ multiplex PCR, and the TCRdb table lists in-frame clones only, not all of them. The sample holds hundreds of thousands of clones, approximately 83% seen once. Looked up from germline, CDR1 is LGHDT and CDR2 is YNNKEL (reference sequence). The CDR3 has 11 residues. V was shortened by 6 bases and J by 8 bases, with 8 bases between the two germline ends. The V call is TRBV3-1 (or the pseudogene TRBV3-2), the J call TRBJ2-1, with D possibly matching TRBD2 (6 bases). Material for sequencing was peripheral blood. This receptor was identified in a woman in her twenties or thirties who had recovered from COVID-19. CDR3 sequence: CASRRDYEQFF. The CDR3 DNA reads as TGTGCCAGCAGAAGGGACTATGAGCAGTTCTTC.